The 7 T cell receptor beta chains in this list originate from one sample, sequenced in a study of CD8+CD57+ T cells in acquired aplastic anemia. Flow cytometry had shown expanded CD8+CD57+ cells in the patients chosen for sequencing. Profiling that covered TCR beta VDJ and CDR3 relied on genomic DNA as its template. TCRdb used MiXCR to reprocess the reads, holding one entry per CDR3 protein. The sample contains over 150,000 distinct CDR3 sequences, 70% to 80% of which appear only once. The specimen sequenced was sorted CD4+, CD8+, or CD8+CD57+ T cells (not recorded which) from PBMCs. These receptor sequences come from a human donor with aplastic anemia.

This clonotype has a single count. CDR3 in amino acids: CSAPGQNSNQPQHF. DNA for the CDR3: TGCAGTGCCCCGGGACAAAATAGCAATCAGCCCCAGCATTTT. This rearrangement joins TRBV20-1 to TRBJ1-5; possible D gene TRBD1, 6 bases. This CDR3 comprises 14 residues. Germline CDR1 reads DFQATT; CDR2 reads SNEGSKA (reference sequence). V lost 6 bases to trimming and J lost 0 bases, with 12 bases between them.

This clonotype was seen a handful of times. V usage is TRBV20-1 and J usage is TRBJ1-1; D may be TRBD1 (5 bases). Deletions cut 5 bases from V and 1 base from J, with 11 bases between. Germline CDR1 reads DFQATT; CDR2 reads SNEGSKA (reference sequence). The CDR3 spans 13 residues. This CDR3 is CSAQAGTNTEAFF. As DNA, the CDR3 is TGCAGTGCTCAAGCAGGGACGAACACTGAAGCTTTCTTT.

This sequence joins TRBV14 and TRBJ2-7; unclear D gene. Trimming removed 0 bases at V and 5 bases at J, with 8 bases between. The CDR3 totals 13 residues. The germline V gene has CDR1 SGHDN and CDR2 FVKESK. The CDR3 protein is CASSQDIQDEQYF. CDR3 nucleotide sequence: TGTGCCAGCAGCCAAGATATCCAGGACGAGCAGTACTTC.

CDR3: CASSDLDRVTDTQYF. The DNA for the CDR3 is TGTGCCAGCAGTGACCTCGACAGGGTCACAGATACGCAGTATTTT. The chain links TRBV25-1 to TRBJ2-3; 7 bases line up with TRBD1. Germline assignment: CDR1 MGHDK and CDR2 SYGVNS. Trimming cost V 3 bases and J 2 bases; bases outside gene matches: 5. The CDR3 spans 15 residues.

This clonotype has just a few counts. V is TRBV29-1 and J is TRBJ1-1; D is unresolved. The germline V gene has CDR1 SQVTM and CDR2 ANQGSEA. This CDR3 spans 13 amino acids. V lost 4 bases to trimming and J lost 0 bases, with 9 bases between them. CDR3 protein: CSVVGSMNTEAFF. For the CDR3, the DNA is TGCAGCGTTGTCGGCAGCATGAACACTGAAGCTTTCTTT. Combining the CDR3 with reference TRBV29-1 and TRBJ1-1 gives the whole variable domain SAVISQKPSRDICQRGTSLTIQCQVDSQVTMMFWYRQQPGQSLTLIATANQGSEATYESGFVIDKFPISRPNLTFSTLTVSNMSPEDSSIYLCSVVGSMNTEAFFGQGTRLTVV.

The rearrangement joins TRBV10-3 to TRBJ2-5, with a possible D match to TRBD1 (6 bases). V was shortened by 6 bases and J by 5 bases, with 13 bases between the two germline ends. CDR1 ENHRY and CDR2 SYGVKD come from the germline V gene. The CDR3 spans 13 residues. The CDR3 nucleotides read TGTGCCATCAGGGACAGCTATCGGGAGACCCAGTACTTC. Its translation: CAIRDSYRETQYF.

Points on this clonotype: This may be a read error, as it is one base from a much larger clone. The chain combines TRBV7-6 with TRBJ1-6; unclear D gene. From germline, CDR1 is SGHVS and CDR2 FNYEAQ. The CDR3 loop spans 12 amino acids. V was cut by 5 bases and J by 7 bases, with 6 bases left in between. CDR3 in amino acids: CASSPANSPLHF. The CDR3 coding sequence is TGTGCCAGCAGCCCAGCGAATTCACCCCTCCACTTT. The entire variable domain, with the rest obtained from reference TRBV7-6 and TRBJ1-6, is as follows: GAGVSQSPRYKVTKRGQDVALRCDPISGHVSLYWYRQALGQGPEFLTYFNYEAQQDKSGLPNDRFSAERPEGSISTLTIQRTEQRDSAMYRCASSPANSPLHFGNGTRLTVT.